This T cell receptor (beta chain) was observed in a study of cytomegalovirus exposure and HLA in healthy donors (dated by TCRdb to 2016 to 2017). With respect to the entire study: An earlier analysis of fewer than 750 of the donors reported 250 to 350 Gb of sequence data and 95 million to 130 million unique TCR beta sequences obtained from around 190 million T cells. About 280 gigabases of sequencing data and around 85 million unique TCR sequences made up an early release that covered under 750 HLA-typed donors. Because of strong linkage in the cohort, five DR-DQ haplotypes were treated as single units for association and clustering. On average, around 240,000 unique TCR beta nucleotide sequences were sequenced per donor among some 420 genotyped donors of the cohort, with around 19% of those sequences being non-productive. To study patterns of TCR occurrence, a later analysis re-analyzed previously published TCR beta repertoires from around 660 donors and added high-resolution HLA genotyping. The number of donors typed differed by locus, with 629-630 for A, B, C, DRB1 and DQB1, 522 for DQA1, 600 to 610 for DPA1, and some 450 for DPB1. The study combined high-throughput TCR immunosequencing, statistical association of individual TCRs with disease status, and machine learning to predict cytomegalovirus infection status. Of the roughly 430 genotyped donors, around 81% fell in the genetic ancestry cluster associated with self-reported Caucasian donors. The T cell repertoires of 666 subjects were profiled by immunosequencing and related to cytomegalovirus serostatus. Alongside the repertoire data, information on donor age, sex, ethnicity and CMV serostatus was compiled. To decide whether each TCR beta V gene segment behaved as functional or pseudogenic, an earlier analysis of nearly 600 of the donors relied on high-throughput TCR beta sequencing. Class I and class II HLA loci were covered by the typing at four-digit resolution. Every repertoire in the discovery cohort had been generated on one and the same sequencing platform. A later genetic analysis used genome-wide SNP genotypes for about 65% of the roughly 670 donors, treating that subset as a discovery cohort. Besides the first cohort of under 700 subjects, a separate validation cohort made up of 120 different subjects was used. The aim of the study was to test whether cataloging public T cell receptors could identify signatures of past pathogen exposure. The later analysis used no new phenotypic data to find candidate immune exposures, relying instead on TCR beta sequences and their occurrence across donors. Summary of the overall study and its limitations: A further reported finding was that TCR beta sequences accurately predicted the HLA-A and HLA-B alleles for most subjects in the first cohort. The study gave a list of about 160 TCR beta chains associated with cytomegalovirus. Linkage disequilibrium might explain the correlated functional status among segregating V segments, but an unknown experimental factor could not be excluded. A later analysis associated some 17,000 TCR beta sequences with specific HLA alleles at a false discovery rate of 0.05. A later genetic analysis associated a missense DCLRE1C variant with V-gene and J-gene trimming of TCR beta chains, and an independent cohort replicated the association. Most TCR sequences were seen in very few donors, while some public TCRs were found in many individuals. Some IMGT-functional V segments, including TRBV6-2 and TRBV6-3, could not be distinguished by the 87-base-pair reads and were therefore excluded. The classifier was reported to diagnose cytomegalovirus status with high specificity and sensitivity in both the original and validation cohorts. In a later analysis, most CMV-associated TCR beta chains were found to appear HLA-restricted, with HLA associations seemingly driven largely by CMV exposure. In a later analysis, HLA-associated TCR beta chains showed more clonal expansion and lower generation probabilities than non-associated chains that were equally common. A cluster of highly shared sequence variants was judged likely to be a technical artifact of the sequencing pipeline. Because HLA typing was unavailable for some donors at each locus, only the typed subset was used in association tests. According to a later analysis, parvovirus B19, influenza, CMV and Epstein-Barr virus appeared linked to several top co-occurrence clusters. In an earlier analysis of 587 of the donors, most TCR beta V segments appeared in productive rearrangements about 87% or about 30% of the time, broadly matching IMGT annotations. Assigning TCR associations to individual alleles was difficult when HLA alleles, especially DR and DQ, strongly co-occurred. In a later genetic analysis, fewer N-insertions in productive TCRs were reported among donors in an Asian-associated ancestry cluster than the approximately 710-donor mean. A few of the identified cytomegalovirus-associated TCR beta chains were confirmed in vitro to be specific for cytomegalovirus antigens. Only TCR beta chains were sequenced in this cohort, and the absence of alpha or paired-chain data limited detectable features. It was suggested by the authors that the approach could potentially be generalized to other disease states and immunological phenotypes. In a later analysis, the rate of TCR association differed among HLA loci, with DRB1 alleles having the most associated TCRs and HLA-C alleles having the fewest. Immune exposure information for the cohort was limited to CMV serostatus. Presence/absence analyses assumed roughly uniform sequencing depth across donors, an assumption that may not hold. Fewer than 20 rarely observed V segments, including chromosome 9 orphons, were excluded from the earlier analysis of almost 600 of the donors because counts were too low.

The cohort was made up of approximately 670 healthy bone marrow donors. Cohort members were all nominally healthy when sampled, although unrecorded immune exposures were likely present. The donor tested CMV seropositive and was one of the 289 seropositive cohort members. Every donor gave a peripheral blood sample, and the peripheral blood mononuclear cells from that sample were used for TCR beta sequencing. The Qiagen DNeasy Blood Extraction Kit was used to extract genomic DNA from the blood cell samples. Comments on this clone: What antigen it recognizes has not been identified. One base away there is no much larger clone; base qualities are not given.

Counted from cysteine to phenylalanine, this CDR3 has 14 amino acids. The kept DNA is CDR3 alone, 42 bases in frame from the first base. Trimming accounts for 4 bases at V and 3 bases at J, while the number of junction bases matched to no gene is 7. According to the germline V gene, CDR1 reads SGHDT and CDR2 reads YYEEEE. The library was made by the immunoSEQ multiplex PCR assay. The multiplex PCR relied on a mix of 60 forward primers for TCR Vbeta segments and 13 reverse primers for TCR Jbeta segments. The CDR3 region of rearranged TCR beta genes was amplified from genomic DNA by a multiplex PCR assay. The amplified TCR beta libraries were sequenced on the Illumina HiSeq System as 87-base-pair reads. From the authors' description of their analysis: A later analysis tallied roughly 80 million unique TCR beta chains across the roughly 610 repertoires, and approximately 11 million of those chains were shared by two or more donors. A nearest-neighbor algorithm error-corrected the raw reads and collapsed the reads into unique sequences, merging closely related sequences to remove PCR and sequencing errors. Alignment of CDR3 sequences to IMGT reference sequences was used to assign V, D and J gene segments. For a sequence to be retained, a match of at least six nucleotides was required to both a V gene segment and a J gene segment. A rearrangement was called productive if the CDR3 had no stop codons and remained in frame with V and J, and every other rearrangement was called non-productive. Following IMGT convention, CDR3 was defined as the stretch from the second conserved V-encoded cysteine up to the conserved J-encoded phenylalanine. Sequences without an unambiguous match to a single V gene segment were excluded from the earlier analysis of approximately 560 of the donors. In an earlier analysis of some 590 of the donors, V segments were called functional above 56.7% productive rearrangements and were called segregating when the between-donor standard deviation exceeded 5%. A statistical classification framework was built for diagnosing cytomegalovirus status from the catalog of TCR beta chain sequences. In a later analysis, TCR nucleotide sequences were compared against IMGT/GENE-DB human TR gene sequences so that V and J genes could be assigned. Using the TCRdist pipeline, a later analysis assigned CDR3 sequences along with most-parsimonious VDJ recombination scenarios. In a later analysis, each TCR beta chain was defined by its CDR3 amino acid sequence together with its V-gene family, and reads lacking a unique V-gene family were excluded. A later analysis removed 500 to 650 highly shared, low-generation-probability nucleotide sequences to deal with suspected cross-contamination and a sequencing artifact. In a later analysis, a clonal expansion index for each public chain was calculated from normalized within-repertoire ranks of inferred template counts. A later analysis computed generation probabilities with a VDJ recombination model fitted to out-of-frame rearrangements, and checked the results against IGoR. Hypergeometric tests were used in a later analysis to score TCR-TCR, TCR-HLA and TCR-CMV co-occurrence, with a repertoire-size bias correction applied to the TCR pairs. In a later analysis, false discovery rates were estimated by permuting HLA or CMV assignments 20 times. In a later analysis, co-occurring TCRs were grouped with DBSCAN, and TCRdist sequence similarity was added when clustering was performed within HLA-allele-positive subsets. Co-occurrence clustering excluded repertoires with fewer than 30,000 or more than 120,000 public chains, plus five with anomalous nucleotide sharing. TCRdb obtained this table from immuneACCESS and retained in-frame rearrangements with V and J assigned. These tables miss some clones; where compared with another copy, unresolved V genes account for less than half of the shortfall, and the remainder is unexplained. The V and J calls and clone size were taken over from that table, and D and trimming were inferred from the DNA. In this sample the table shows around 150,000 clones, approximately 82% of which occur a single time. The top ten hold over 9% of the sample.

This receptor was obtained from a man aged 18 to 29 in good health and CMV-seropositive. Sequenced input: PBMCs. The rearranged segments are TRBV5-6 and TRBJ2-7; the central 7 bases match TRBD1. The CDR3 protein is CASSTRQGNYEQYF. Here is the DNA: TGTGCCAGCAGCACAAGACAGGGCAACTACGAGCAGTACTTC.